The next 2 T cell receptor beta chains were all read from a single sample in a study of T cell responses to AZD1222 COVID-19 vaccine. TCRdb keeps only in-frame clones here, not all; method: immunoSEQ multiplex PCR. The sample has about 100,000 clones, about 90% seen once. Sequenced here: peripheral blood, sampled on day 0 of AZD1222 vaccination. The receptors stem from an adult in good health.

The V call is TRBV19, the J call TRBJ1-1; a weak D match, TRBD1 (6 bases). The CDR3 covers 13 residues. Per germline, CDR1 LNHDA and CDR2 SQIVND (reference sequence). Trimming took 3 bases from V and 1 from J, leaving 6 bases between them. The CDR3 DNA reads TGTGCCAGTAGTATGACAGGGAACACTGAAGCTTTCTTT. It translates to CASSMTGNTEAFF.

This clone was seen a single time. This chain uses TRBV18 with TRBJ1-6; D gene ambiguous. Germline V lookup: CDR1 KGHSH, CDR2 LQKENI. The CDR3 sequence is 15 residues long. V dropped 8 bases and J dropped 8 bases, with 19 bases sitting between them. CDR3 loop: CASDNLGTKDSPLHF. In nucleotides, the CDR3 is TGTGCCAGCGATAACCTGGGAACCAAGGATTCACCCCTCCACTTT.